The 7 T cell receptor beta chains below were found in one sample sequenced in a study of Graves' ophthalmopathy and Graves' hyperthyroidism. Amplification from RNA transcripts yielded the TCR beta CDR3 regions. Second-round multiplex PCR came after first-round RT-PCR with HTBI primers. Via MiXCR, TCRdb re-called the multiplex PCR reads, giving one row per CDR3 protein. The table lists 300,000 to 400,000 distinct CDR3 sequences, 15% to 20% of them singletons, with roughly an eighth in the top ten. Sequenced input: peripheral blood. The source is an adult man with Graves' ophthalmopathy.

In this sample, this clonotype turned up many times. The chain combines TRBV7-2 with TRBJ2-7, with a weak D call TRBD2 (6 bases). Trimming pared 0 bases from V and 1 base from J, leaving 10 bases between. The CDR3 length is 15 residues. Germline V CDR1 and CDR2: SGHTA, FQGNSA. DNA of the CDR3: TGTGCCAGCAGCTTAGCCCCAGGGACTTCCTACGAGCAGTACTTC. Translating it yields CASSLAPGTSYEQYF.

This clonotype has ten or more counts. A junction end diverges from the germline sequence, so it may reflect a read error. CDR3 nucleotides: TGTGCCAGCAGTATGGGCCCGAACGCCGGGGAGCTGTTTTTT. Translating gives CASSMGPNAGELFF. The chain uses TRBV2 and TRBJ2-2, with D hard to call. The CDR3 runs 14 residues. Germline V gives CDR1 SNHLY, CDR2 FYNNEI.

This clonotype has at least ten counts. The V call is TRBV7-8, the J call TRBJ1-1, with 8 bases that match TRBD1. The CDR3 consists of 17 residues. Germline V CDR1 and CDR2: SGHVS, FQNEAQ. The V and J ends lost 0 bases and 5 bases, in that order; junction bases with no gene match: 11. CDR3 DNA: TGTGCCAGCAGCTTAGCCCAGGGGGCGAAATGGGGAACTGAAGCTTTCTTT. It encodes CASSLAQGAKWGTEAFF.

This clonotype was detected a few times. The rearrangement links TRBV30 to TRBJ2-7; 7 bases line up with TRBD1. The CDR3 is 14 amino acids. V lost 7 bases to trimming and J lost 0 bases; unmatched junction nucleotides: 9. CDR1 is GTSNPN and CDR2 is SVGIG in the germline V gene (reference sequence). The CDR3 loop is CAYKGQLNSYEQYF. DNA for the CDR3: TGTGCCTATAAGGGACAGCTGAACTCCTACGAGCAGTACTTC.

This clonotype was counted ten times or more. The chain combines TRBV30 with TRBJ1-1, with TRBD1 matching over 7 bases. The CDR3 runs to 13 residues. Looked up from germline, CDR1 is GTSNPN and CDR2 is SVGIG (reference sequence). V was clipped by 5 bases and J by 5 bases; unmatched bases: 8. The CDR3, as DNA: TGTGCCTGGGGGGGACAGATGGGTACTGAAGCTTTCTTT. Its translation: CAWGGQMGTEAFF.

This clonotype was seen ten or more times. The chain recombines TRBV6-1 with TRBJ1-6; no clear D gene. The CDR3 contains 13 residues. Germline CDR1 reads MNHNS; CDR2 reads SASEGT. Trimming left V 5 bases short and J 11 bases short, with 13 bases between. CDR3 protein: CASSQAREAPLHF. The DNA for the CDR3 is TGTGCCAGCAGTCAGGCCCGGGAAGCACCCCTCCACTTT.

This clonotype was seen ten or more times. Here the CDR3 reads CASSSRQGGGNIQYF. CDR3 nucleotides: TGTGCCAGCAGCTCTCGACAGGGTGGGGGAAACATTCAGTACTTC. The V gene is TRBV7-2, the J gene TRBJ2-4; 7 nucleotides align to TRBD1. The CDR3 contains 15 residues. The germline V gene encodes CDR1 SGHTA and CDR2 FQGNSA. V shed 4 bases and J 6 bases; nucleotides not matched to a gene: 9.